These 19 T cell receptor beta chains share one sample of origin, sequenced in a study of a mutant IDH1 vaccine in newly diagnosed glioma. Indicated time point: baseline, week 1 (first vaccination visit). Regarding treatment: pre-vaccination baseline after standard-of-care therapy. Some clones are missing from TCRdb's copy, which holds only in-frame ones; the method was immunoSEQ multiplex PCR. The sample shows under 80,000 clones, 70% to 90% of them seen only once. Source: PBMCs, taken from a glioma patient treated with radiotherapy, temozolomide or both. These TCRs come from a young man with glioma.

V is TRBV11-2 and J is TRBJ1-1; 7 nucleotides line up with TRBD1. The CDR3 has 15 residues. CDR1 SGHAT and CDR2 FQNNGV come from the germline V gene. After removal of 4 bases from V and 4 bases from J, the junction contained 9 bases not matched to a gene. The CDR3 here is CASSSLKGQVTEAFF. In DNA form, the CDR3 reads TGTGCCAGCAGCTCACTAAAAGGACAGGTCACTGAAGCTTTCTTT. The variable domain in full, with the rest retrieved from reference TRBV11-2 and TRBJ1-1, is EAGVAQSPRYKIIEKRQSVAFWCNPISGHATLYWYQQILGQGPKLLIQFQNNGVVDDSQLPKDRFSAERLKGVDSTLKIQPAKLEDSAVYLCASSSLKGQVTEAFFGQGTRLTVV.

J is TRBJ2-5 and V is TRBV7-9, with a weak D call TRBD1 (6 bases). CDR3 length: 12 amino acids. Germline CDR1 and CDR2: SEHNR and FQNEAQ (reference sequence). The V gene lost 6 bases and the J gene lost 3 bases, with 8 bases spanning the gap. The CDR3 sequence is CASRAGEETQYF. CDR3 sequence (DNA): TGTGCCAGCAGGGCAGGGGAAGAGACCCAGTACTTC.

The CDR3 loop is CASSRTEREQETQYF. Here the CDR3 DNA reads TGCGCCAGCAGCCGAACCGAGAGAGAACAAGAGACCCAGTACTTC. The chain uses TRBV4-1 and TRBJ2-5; D gene ambiguous. Trimming left V 4 bases short and J 2 bases short, with 14 bases between. CDR1 and CDR2 from the germline V gene are MGHRA and YSYEKL. This CDR3 comprises 15 residues.

This sequence joins TRBV10-3 and TRBJ2-5, with 7 bases matching TRBD1. TRBJ2-7 matches the DNA end more closely, so the J call is doubtful. The CDR3 has 12 amino acids. Germline V gives CDR1 ENHRY, CDR2 SYGVKD. CDR3 DNA: TGTGCCATCAGACAGGGGTTGGACGAGCAGTACTTC. It translates to CAIRQGLDEQYF.

The chain joins TRBV11-2 to TRBJ1-2; 7 positions agree with TRBD1. The length of the CDR3 is 13 residues. V lost 3 bases, J lost 2 bases, and 0 bases stayed unmatched. Looked up from germline, CDR1 is SGHAT and CDR2 is FQNNGV. The CDR3 DNA follows: TGTGCCAGCAGCTTGGACAGGAACTATGGCTACACCTTC. Translation: CASSLDRNYGYTF.

This chain connects TRBV11-2 to TRBJ2-3; TRBD2 matches 15 bases. Unmatched junction bases numbered 1, after V lost 0 bases and J lost 0 bases. The CDR3 extends over 18 amino acids. CDR1 and CDR2 from the germline V gene are SGHAT and FQNNGV. The CDR3 loop is CASSLEGLAGGSTDTQYF. CDR3 in DNA: TGTGCCAGCAGCTTAGAGGGACTAGCGGGGGGAAGCACAGATACGCAGTATTTT.

This chain links TRBV18 with TRBJ1-5; D is unclear. Germline lookup yields CDR1 KGHSH and CDR2 LQKENI. This CDR3 is 12 amino acids long. V lost 3 bases, J lost 5 bases, and 5 bases lay in between. CDR3 loop: CASSPADQPQHF. As DNA, the CDR3 is TGTGCCAGCTCACCCGCCGATCAGCCCCAGCATTTT.

The V call is TRBV2, the J call TRBJ2-7, with a tentative D call TRBD1 (5 bases). The germline V gene has CDR1 SNHLY and CDR2 FYNNEI. The V and J ends lost 2 bases and 6 bases respectively, with 11 bases between them. The CDR3 sequence is 13 residues long. The CDR3 loop is CASSEFERGEQYF. In DNA, the CDR3 is TGTGCCAGCAGTGAATTTGAAAGGGGCGAGCAGTACTTC.

The rearrangement links TRBV27 to TRBJ1-5; no clear D. With 4 bases removed from V and 0 bases from J, the gap between germline ends came to 28 bases. The CDR3 runs to 21 residues. The V gene's germline CDR1 is MNHEY and CDR2 SMNVEV (reference sequence). The chain's CDR3 is CASSSRSREQSPIYSNQPQHF. CDR3 sequence (DNA): TGTGCCAGCAGTTCCCGGTCGAGAGAGCAGTCGCCAATATATAGCAATCAGCCCCAGCATTTT.

The chain recombines TRBV9 with TRBJ1-2; the match to TRBD1 covers 9 bases. The CDR3 has 15 amino acids. J lost 3 bases, V lost 3 bases, and 6 bases had no gene match. CDR1 and CDR2 (germline): SGDLS, YYNGEE. CDR3: CASSEGQGDYYGYTF. CDR3 bases: TGTGCCAGCAGCGAGGGACAGGGAGATTACTATGGCTACACCTTC.

The chain is built from TRBV29-1 and TRBJ2-1; TRBD2 might be the D (5 bases). The CDR3 loop spans 10 amino acids. Germline V lookup: CDR1 SQVTM, CDR2 ANQGSEA. V gave up 4 bases and J gave up 12 bases, with 10 bases separating them. CDR3 residues: CSVVRVRQFF. In DNA form, the CDR3 reads TGCAGCGTTGTGAGGGTGAGGCAGTTCTTC.

The chain combines TRBV5-1 with TRBJ2-3, with D possibly TRBD2 on 5 matching bases. Germline V lookup: CDR1 SGHRS, CDR2 YFSETQ. V was pared by 0 bases and J by 3 bases, with 5 bases between. The CDR3 is made up of 13 amino acids. The CDR3 nucleotides read TGCGCCAGCAGCTTGGGACTAACAGATACGCAGTATTTT. Amino acids: CASSLGLTDTQYF.

With respect to this clone: The junction departs from germline at one end; a sequencing error may be responsible. The chain joins TRBV5-6 to TRBJ2-6, with D unresolved. The germline V gene encodes CDR1 SGHDT and CDR2 YYEEEE. The CDR3 is 16 amino acids. The CDR3 coding sequence is TGTACCAGCAGCTTGTACGGTAAGCCTGGGGCCAACGTCCTGACTTTC. Translated, it gives CTSSLYGKPGANVLTF.

CDR3 DNA: TGTGCCAGTACTTTGGGATTAGGGAATTCACCCCTCCACTTT. Its translation: CASTLGLGNSPLHF. The gene calls are TRBV6-5 and TRBJ1-6; D gene uncertain. The CDR3 length is 14 residues. Trimming left V 9 bases short and J 7 bases short, with 16 bases between. The germline V gene has CDR1 MNHEY and CDR2 SVGAGI.

This chain connects TRBV30 to TRBJ2-1; D is uncertain. CDR3 length: 15 amino acids. Trimming pared 3 bases from V and 1 base from J, leaving 13 bases between. Per the germline V gene, CDR1 is GTSNPN and CDR2 is SVGIG (reference sequence). Here the CDR3 reads CAWSPSGISYNEQFF. The CDR3 DNA reads TGTGCCTGGAGCCCCTCAGGAATTTCCTACAATGAGCAGTTCTTC.

This chain links TRBV19 with TRBJ1-3; D might be TRBD1 (5 bases). Per the germline V gene, CDR1 is LNHDA and CDR2 is SQIVND (reference sequence). The ends were cut back, 7 bases at V and 0 bases at J, with 13 bases in the middle. The CDR3 length is 15 residues. The CDR3 sequence: CASNTDRSSGNTIYF. The CDR3, as DNA: TGTGCCAGTAACACAGACAGAAGCTCTGGAAACACCATATATTTT.

The CDR3 is CASALNNEQFF. CDR3 DNA sequence: TGTGCTAGTGCCCTCAATAATGAGCAGTTCTTC. The chain combines TRBV12-5 with TRBJ2-1, with no clear D. The CDR3 totals 11 residues. Germline-derived CDR1 and CDR2 are LGHNT and FRNRAP. Between the trimmed V and J ends, which lost 7 bases and 7 bases, there was a span of 8 bases.

The chain links TRBV7-2 to TRBJ1-2; tentative D call: TRBD1 (6 bases). The CDR3 has 15 residues. The V and J ends lost 3 bases and 2 bases respectively, with 13 bases between them. The germline V gene has CDR1 SGHTA and CDR2 FQGNSA. The CDR3 reads CASSFQRTVNYGYTF. CDR3 sequence (DNA): TGTGCCAGCAGCTTCCAGAGGACAGTAAACTATGGCTACACCTTC.

The chain has TRBV5-1 and TRBJ1-6; D is perhaps TRBD1 (5 bases). CDR1 and CDR2 from the germline V gene are SGHRS and YFSETQ. The length of the CDR3 is 16 residues. V shed 0 bases and J shed 6 bases, with 13 bases lying between them. DNA for the CDR3: TGCGCCAGCAGCTTGGCCCGTGGGACGGGTAATTCACCCCTCCACTTT. This gives the protein CASSLARGTGNSPLHF.